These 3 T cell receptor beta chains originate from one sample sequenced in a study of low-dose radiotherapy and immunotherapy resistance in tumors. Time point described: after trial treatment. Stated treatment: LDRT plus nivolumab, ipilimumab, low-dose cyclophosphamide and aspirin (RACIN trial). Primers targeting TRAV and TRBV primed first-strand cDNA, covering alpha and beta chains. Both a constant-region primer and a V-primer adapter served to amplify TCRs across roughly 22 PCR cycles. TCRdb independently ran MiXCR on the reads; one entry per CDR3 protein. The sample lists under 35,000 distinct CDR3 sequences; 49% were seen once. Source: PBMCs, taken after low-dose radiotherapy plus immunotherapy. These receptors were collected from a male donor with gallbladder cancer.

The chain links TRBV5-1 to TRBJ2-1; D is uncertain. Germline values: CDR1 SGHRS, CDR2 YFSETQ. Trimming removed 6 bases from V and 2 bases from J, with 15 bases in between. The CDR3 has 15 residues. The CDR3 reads CASKPWPWTYNEQFF. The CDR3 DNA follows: TGCGCCAGCAAGCCCTGGCCTTGGACCTACAATGAGCAGTTCTTC.

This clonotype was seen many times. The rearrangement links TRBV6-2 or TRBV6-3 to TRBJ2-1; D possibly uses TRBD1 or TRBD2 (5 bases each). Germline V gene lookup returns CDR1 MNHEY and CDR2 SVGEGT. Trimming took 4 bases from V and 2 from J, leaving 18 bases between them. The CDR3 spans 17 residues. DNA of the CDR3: TGTGCCAGCAGTTGGGGTGGGGCGCGGGTGCCCTACAATGAGCAGTTCTTC. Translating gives CASSWGGARVPYNEQFF.

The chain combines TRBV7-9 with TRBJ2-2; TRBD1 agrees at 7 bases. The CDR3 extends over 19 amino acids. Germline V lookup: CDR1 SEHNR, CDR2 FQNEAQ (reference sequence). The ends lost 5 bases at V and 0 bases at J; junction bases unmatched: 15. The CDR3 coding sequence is TGTGCCAGCAGCCCCACTATCGGGACAGCAAATTCGAACACCGGGGAGCTGTTTTTT. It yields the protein CASSPTIGTANSNTGELFF.